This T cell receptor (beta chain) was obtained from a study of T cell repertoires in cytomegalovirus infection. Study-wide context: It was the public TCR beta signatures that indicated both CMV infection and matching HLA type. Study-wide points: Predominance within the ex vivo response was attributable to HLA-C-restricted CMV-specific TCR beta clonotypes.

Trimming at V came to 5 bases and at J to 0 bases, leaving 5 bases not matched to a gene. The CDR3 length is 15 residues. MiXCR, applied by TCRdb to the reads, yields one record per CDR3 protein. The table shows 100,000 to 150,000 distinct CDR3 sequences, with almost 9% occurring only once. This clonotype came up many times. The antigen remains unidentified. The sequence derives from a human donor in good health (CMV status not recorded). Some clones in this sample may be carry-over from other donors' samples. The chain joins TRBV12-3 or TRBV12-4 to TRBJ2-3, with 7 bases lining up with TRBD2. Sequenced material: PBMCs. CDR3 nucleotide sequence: TGTGCCAGCAGTACAGGAGCGGGGAGCACAGATACGCAGTATTTT. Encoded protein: CASSTGAGSTDTQYF.